Listed below are T cell receptor beta chains from one sample, sequenced in a study of beta chain features in type 1 diabetes. Assay: immunoSEQ multiplex PCR; the TCRdb copy retains only in-frame clones and omits some. The data contain hundreds of thousands of clones, roughly 13% of them singletons. Sequencing used naive CD4+ T cells from blood. These TCRs come from a man aged 18 to 30 with type 1 diabetes. Both conserved end residues are trimmed from each CDR3. The D gene is left open where the match is weak.

cdr3_length,d_call,v_call,j_call,cdr3_aa
11,NA,TRBV19,TRBJ1-5,ASSRGDAQPQH
9,NA,TRBV20-1,TRBJ1-1,SARWGTEAF
15,TRBD2,TRBV4-3,TRBJ2-3,ASSQEDVGGSTDTQY
12,TRBD1,TRBV4-3,TRBJ2-7,ASSLDRGTYEQY
12,TRBD1,TRBV5-4,TRBJ1-2,ASSLVDREDGYT
12,TRBD1,TRBV7-9,TRBJ2-7,ASSFGTGSYEQY
13,NA,TRBV2,TRBJ1-2,ASSLEVGTNYGYT
13,NA,TRBV7-2,TRBJ2-3,ASSLSRVITDTQY
13,NA,TRBV9,TRBJ2-3,ASTLNGGLTDTQY
13,TRBD1,TRBV10-1,TRBJ1-5,ASRETGDDNQPQH
12,NA,TRBV9,TRBJ2-5,ASSAHLGAETQY
10,NA,TRBV29-1,TRBJ1-2,SVYSANYGYT
13,NA,TRBV5-1,TRBJ1-1,ASSVIQGRNTEAF
15,NA,TRBV5-1,TRBJ2-1,ASSLATGKTVGDEQF
12,TRBD1,TRBV28,TRBJ2-1,ASSTQQGAGEQF
12,NA,TRBV7-9,TRBJ1-2,ASSSGPQDYGYT
11,NA,TRBV30,TRBJ1-1,AWSDVVNTEAF
12,NA,TRBV30,TRBJ2-7,AWSVLVSSYEQY
11,NA,TRBV18,TRBJ2-5,ASSAGLKETQY
15,TRBD1,TRBV4-1,TRBJ2-5,ASSHAWDRRDQETQY
9,NA,TRBV30,TRBJ2-1,AWGKGNEQF
14,NA,TRBV21-1,TRBJ2-1,ASSKWQTSSYNEQF
16,NA,TRBV7-8,TRBJ1-4,ASSLTMHTGTSNEKLF
12,NA,TRBV18,TRBJ1-1,ASSPMTGNTEAF
11,NA,TRBV10-2,TRBJ2-7,ASSDRTTYEQY
10,NA,TRBV7-2,TRBJ2-1,ASSLWPREQF
12,NA,TRBV7-9,TRBJ2-1,ASSFERRGGEQF
11,NA,TRBV7-2,TRBJ2-3,ASSDGGSPTQY
11,TRBD1,TRBV5-1,TRBJ1-1,ASSFTGDTEAF
13,NA,TRBV7-2,TRBJ1-5,ASSLVIGYNQPQH
17,NA,TRBV4-3,TRBJ1-1,ASSQEIPASGGMNTEAF
11,NA,TRBV29-1,TRBJ2-7,SASGQRNDEQY
13,NA,TRBV7-2,TRBJ1-4,ASSFVGNSDEKLF
13,TRBD1,TRBV7-9,TRBJ1-2,ASSFRDRVSWGYT
11,TRBD1,TRBV30,TRBJ1-6,AWQGQDNSPLH
13,TRBD1,TRBV9,TRBJ1-3,ASSITGGGGNTIY
13,NA,TRBV7-3,TRBJ2-1,ASSSGPSMGNEQF
13,TRBD1,TRBV13,TRBJ2-2,ASSIRTGFPGELF
13,NA,TRBV7-2,TRBJ2-3,ASSLDWRVGDTQY
13,NA,TRBV19,TRBJ1-4,ASSTAGGPDEKLF
12,NA,TRBV28,TRBJ2-3,ASTKGSGTDTQY
11,NA,TRBV10-2,TRBJ2-1,ASSGTIEDEQF
13,TRBD1,TRBV9,TRBJ2-1,ASSFGQGTYNEQF
13,NA,TRBV15,TRBJ2-7,ATSRDVAVSYEQY
11,NA,TRBV4-1,TRBJ2-7,ASSQASSYEQY
15,NA,TRBV11-1,TRBJ2-1,ASSLGGGSSSYNEQF
14,TRBD2,TRBV6-5,TRBJ2-5,ASSYGLAGAVETQY
13,TRBD2,TRBV2,TRBJ2-2,ASLYGGRGGGELF
15,NA,TRBV5-8,TRBJ2-5,ASSSAWERQERETQY
12,NA,TRBV2,TRBJ1-2,ASSEFYGDSGYT
10,TRBD1,TRBV5-1,TRBJ2-7,ASSPDRDEQY
11,NA,TRBV30,TRBJ1-4,AWTGSTNEKLF
14,TRBD2,TRBV11-1,TRBJ2-1,ASSSAGGEDRNEQF